Presented here are 20 T cell receptor beta chains from one specimen sequenced in a study of graft-versus-host responses after intestinal transplantation. Profiled with immunoSEQ multiplex PCR; TCRdb holds only in-frame clones, not every one. The table records some 20,000 clones, roughly 70% of them present only once. From the graft tissue, intraepithelial and lamina propria lymphocytes were released through processing. Sequencing was performed on ileum tissue, taken around 20 days after intestinal transplant. These receptors were taken from a human patient who received an intestinal transplant, so some T cells may come from the graft donor.

V gene TRBV6-5 combines with J gene TRBJ1-1, with D unclear. The CDR3 runs to 14 residues. V was shortened by 1 base and J by 4 bases, with 10 bases between the two germline ends. CDR1 MNHEY and CDR2 SVGAGI come from the germline V gene. The CDR3 sequence: CASSYYLSGTEAFF. The CDR3 bases are TGTGCCAGCAGTTACTATTTATCGGGCACTGAAGCTTTCTTT.

This chain links TRBV9 with TRBJ2-7; the D gene is possibly TRBD2 (6 bases). Trimming pared 2 bases from V and 5 bases from J, leaving 14 bases between. Germline CDR1 reads SGDLS; CDR2 reads YYNGEE. The CDR3 extends over 14 amino acids. The CDR3 protein is CASSVGGEVDEQYF. The CDR3 bases are TGTGCCAGCAGCGTCGGCGGGGAGGTCGACGAGCAGTACTTC.

V and J are TRBV27 and TRBJ2-7; 7 bases fit TRBD2. The CDR3 runs to 14 residues. Germline V gene data show CDR1 as MNHEY and CDR2 as SMNVEV (reference sequence). V gave up 0 bases and J gave up 3 bases; unmatched junction bases: 2. CDR3 sequence reads: CASSLSWGGYEQYF. Written as DNA, the CDR3 is TGTGCCAGCAGTTTATCATGGGGGGGCTACGAGCAGTACTTC.

The chain employs TRBV9 and TRBJ2-7; possible D gene TRBD2, 5 bases. This CDR3 has 13 residues. With 3 bases removed from V and 3 bases from J, the gap between germline ends came to 10 bases. Germline CDR1 is SGDLS and CDR2 is YYNGEE. CDR3 protein: CASSADRGYEQYF. Here the CDR3 DNA reads TGTGCCAGCAGCGCCGATCGGGGCTACGAGCAGTACTTC.

This chain joins TRBV6-1 and TRBJ2-3, with TRBD2 matching 10 bases. Germline V gene lookup returns CDR1 MNHNS and CDR2 SASEGT. J lost 1 base, V lost 0 bases, and 1 base had no gene match. The CDR3 sequence is 16 residues long. The DNA of the CDR3 is TGTGCCAGCAGTGAAGCGAGCGGGGGGGGCACAGATACGCAGTATTTT. Residues: CASSEASGGGTDTQYF.

The V call is TRBV7-3, the J call TRBJ2-5; D possibly corresponds to TRBD2 (6 bases). Germline assignment: CDR1 SGHTA and CDR2 FQGTGA. There are 14 residues in the CDR3. V gave up 5 bases and J gave up 5 bases, with 15 bases separating them. This chain's CDR3 is CASSPGLPGETQYF. Here the CDR3 DNA reads TGTGCCAGCAGCCCGGGACTCCCTGGGGAGACCCAGTACTTC.

In regard to this clone: Other DNA sequences of this sample code for an identical CDR3. The rearrangement joins TRBV6-1 to TRBJ1-5, with 7 nucleotides matching TRBD1. Germline V gene lookup returns CDR1 MNHNS and CDR2 SASEGT. Germline trimming cut 2 bases from V and 1 base from J; bases unmatched to any gene: 2. The CDR3 runs 15 residues. The CDR3 reads CASSERGRSNQPQHF. In DNA form, the CDR3 reads TGTGCCAGCAGTGAAAGGGGGCGCAGCAATCAGCCCCAGCATTTT.

V is TRBV7-9 and J is TRBJ2-5; 7 nucleotides agree with TRBD2. V trimming: 6 bases; J trimming: 2 bases; junction bases outside the gene matches: 15. The V gene's germline CDR1 is SEHNR and CDR2 FQNEAQ (reference sequence). The CDR3 runs 17 residues. The CDR3 loop is CASSSPVVSGPQETQYF. The CDR3 region has the DNA TGTGCCAGCAGTTCGCCTGTTGTTAGCGGGCCACAAGAGACCCAGTACTTC.

This chain uses TRBV30 with TRBJ1-2; D gene ambiguous. In germline, CDR1 is GTSNPN, CDR2 SVGIG (reference sequence). V lost 8 bases and J lost 1, with 14 bases in between. There are 13 residues in the CDR3. The CDR3 DNA follows: TGTGCCGGTATACTCGAATTTAACTATGGCTACACCTTC. It is translated as CAGILEFNYGYTF.

V and J are TRBV11-3 and TRBJ2-1; possibly TRBD2 for D (5 bases). The V gene lost 4 bases and the J gene lost 0 bases, with 13 bases spanning the gap. The CDR3 totals 16 residues. In germline, CDR1 is SGHNT, CDR2 YENEEA. The CDR3 DNA sequence: TGTGCCAGCAGCTGGGAGCCGTTGAGCTCCTACAATGAGCAGTTCTTC. Translation: CASSWEPLSSYNEQFF.

This chain connects TRBV9 to TRBJ1-6, with D possibly TRBD1 on 6 matching bases. Trimming left V 4 bases short and J 3 bases short, with 14 bases between. CDR3 length equals 16 residues. Per germline, CDR1 SGDLS and CDR2 YYNGEE. The CDR3 region is CASSISPGHYNSPLHF. The CDR3, as DNA: TGTGCCAGCAGCATTAGTCCGGGACACTATAATTCACCCCTCCACTTT.

The chain uses TRBV4-2 and TRBJ2-5; 10 bases agree with TRBD2. Trimming took 4 bases from V and 2 from J; bases not matched to a gene: 10. The CDR3 extends over 17 amino acids. Per germline, CDR1 LGHNA and CDR2 YNFKEQ. Here the CDR3 DNA reads TGTGCCAGCAGCCGTACGACTAGCGGGCTCGTTCAAGAGACCCAGTACTTC. Translating gives CASSRTTSGLVQETQYF.

In DNA form, the CDR3 reads TGTGCCAGCAGCCAAGATTACGGGCAGGGGGCCGGGGAGCTGTTTTTT. Translating gives CASSQDYGQGAGELFF. The rearrangement joins TRBV4-2 to TRBJ2-2, with 7 bases lining up with TRBD1. Germline V gives CDR1 LGHNA, CDR2 YNFKEQ. This CDR3 contains 16 residues. The V gene end was trimmed by 0 bases and the J gene end by 6 bases; junction bases not matched to a gene: 7.

V is TRBV27 and J is TRBJ2-3; the match to TRBD1 covers 11 bases. V dropped 5 bases and J dropped 5; count of bases not matched to a gene: 9. Germline V CDR1 and CDR2: MNHEY, SMNVEV (reference sequence). CDR3 length: 16 residues. The CDR3 bases are TGTGCCAGCAGTGCGTTACCGGGACAGGGGGGAGATACGCAGTATTTT. Its translation: CASSALPGQGGDTQYF.

The rearrangement links TRBV27 to TRBJ2-5, with D possibly TRBD2 on 6 matching bases. The CDR3 runs to 13 residues. Germline values: CDR1 MNHEY, CDR2 SMNVEV (reference sequence). The V end was cut by 2 bases, the J end by 6 bases, with 10 bases between. CDR3 sequence: CASSLGRLKTQYF. The CDR3 coding sequence is TGTGCCAGCAGTTTAGGGAGGTTGAAGACCCAGTACTTC.

The chain uses TRBV30 and TRBJ1-2, with 7 positions matching TRBD1. The CDR3 has 13 amino acids. Germline V CDR1 and CDR2: GTSNPN, SVGIG (reference sequence). J lost 4 bases, V lost 3 bases, and 5 bases had no gene match. As DNA, the CDR3 is TGTGCCTGGAGCCCGACAGGGAGCTATGGCTACACCTTC. It translates to CAWSPTGSYGYTF. Filled out from reference TRBV30 and TRBJ1-2, the complete variable domain reads SQTIHQWPATLVQPVGSPLSLECTVEGTSNPNLYWYRQAAGRGLQLLFYSVGIGQISSEVPQNLSASRPQDRQFILSSKKLLLSDSGFYLCAWSPTGSYGYTFGSGTRLTVV.

This clone was detected a few times. This sequence joins TRBV6-5 and TRBJ2-3; D is possibly TRBD2 (6 bases). This CDR3 comprises 16 residues. The ends were cut back, 4 bases at V and 11 bases at J, with 25 bases in the middle. CDR1 and CDR2 (germline): MNHEY, SVGAGI. The DNA of the CDR3 is TGTGCCAGCAGTTTGATGGGAGGCGGGCCTCTTCAGGGGCAGTATTTT. Its protein is CASSLMGGGPLQGQYF.

Here the CDR3 reads CASSRLAGANEQFF. The DNA for the CDR3 is TGTGCCAGCTCCAGGCTAGCGGGTGCCAATGAGCAGTTCTTC. The chain employs TRBV18 and TRBJ2-1, with 8 nucleotides matching TRBD2. The junction had 7 bases not matched to a gene; V was cut back by 6 bases and J by 6 bases. This CDR3 region has 14 residues. The germline V gene encodes CDR1 KGHSH and CDR2 LQKENI.

The V call is TRBV18, the J call TRBJ2-1, with 10 bases identical to TRBD2. The V gene end was trimmed by 1 base and the J gene end by 7 bases; junction bases not matched to a gene: 7. This CDR3 contains 16 residues. In germline, CDR1 is KGHSH, CDR2 LQKENI. CDR3 DNA sequence: TGTGCCAGCTCACCACAGGCTAGCGGGAGTTGGAATGAGCAGTTCTTC. Encoded protein: CASSPQASGSWNEQFF.

This clone was seen a few times. The genes are TRBV7-9 and TRBJ1-2, with unresolved D. Germline V lookup: CDR1 SEHNR, CDR2 FQNEAQ (reference sequence). V shed 5 bases and J shed 4 bases, with 20 bases lying between them. The CDR3 runs to 16 residues. CDR3 amino acids: CASSPQSGVPIYGYTF. In nucleotides, the CDR3 is TGTGCCAGCAGCCCCCAAAGCGGGGTTCCCATCTATGGCTACACCTTC. The complete variable domain, with remaining parts taken from reference TRBV7-9 and TRBJ1-2, reads DTGVSQNPRHKITKRGQNVTFRCDPISEHNRLYWYRQTLGQGPEFLTYFQNEAQLEKSRLLSDRFSAERPKGSFSTLEIQRTEQGDSAMYLCASSPQSGVPIYGYTFGSGTRLTVV.